A single sample gave rise to the 31 T cell receptor beta chains below, sequenced in a study of cytomegalovirus exposure and HLA in healthy donors. Primers for the PCR totalled 60 Vbeta and 13 Jbeta. Measured with immunoSEQ multiplex PCR; TCRdb has only the in-frame clones, and not every one. The sample yields some 150,000 clones, about 80% seen once. Sequencing was carried out using PBMCs. Receptors originate from a man aged 25 to 40 in good health and CMV-seronegative.

V is TRBV7-9 and J is TRBJ1-1; 7 bases match TRBD1. CDR1 is SEHNR and CDR2 is FQNEAQ in the germline V gene (reference sequence). The CDR3 has 15 residues. The V gene end was trimmed by 5 bases and the J gene end by 7 bases; junction bases not matched to a gene: 13. CDR3 protein: CASSAYRGRDNEAFF. As DNA, the CDR3 is TGTGCCAGCAGCGCCTACAGGGGTAGGGACAATGAAGCTTTCTTT. Full variable domain (rest looked up from reference TRBV7-9 and TRBJ1-1): DTGVSQNPRHKITKRGQNVTFRCDPISEHNRLYWYRQTLGQGPEFLTYFQNEAQLEKSRLLSDRFSAERPKGSFSTLEIQRTEQGDSAMYLCASSAYRGRDNEAFFGQGTRLTVV.

The chain recombines TRBV28 with TRBJ1-5, with D unresolved. The germline V gene encodes CDR1 MDHEN and CDR2 SYDVKM. V was pared by 3 bases and J by 5 bases, with 29 bases between. The CDR3 is 20 amino acids. The CDR3: CASSFRSVRDTYLRHQPQHF. The CDR3 region has the DNA TGTGCCAGCAGTTTTCGGTCGGTGCGGGATACCTACCTACGACATCAGCCCCAGCATTTT.

The chain employs TRBV4-3 and TRBJ1-1, with D perhaps TRBD1 (6 bases). The V gene lost 1 base and the J gene lost 7 bases, with 10 bases spanning the gap. CDR3 length: 13 residues. Germline V lookup: CDR1 LGHNA, CDR2 YSLEER. CDR3 bases: TGCGCCAGCAGCCAAGGCAGAGGGGGTGAAGCTTTCTTT. Translation gives CASSQGRGGEAFF.

To note about this clone: An end of the junction differs from the germline gene, which may be a read error. The chain uses TRBV7-8 and TRBJ2-2, with 10 bases identical to TRBD2. The CDR3 is 17 amino acids. Germline V CDR1 and CDR2: SGHVS, FQNEAQ. This CDR3 is CASNLGLAGADTGELFF. The CDR3 DNA follows: TGTGCCAGCAACTTAGGTCTAGCGGGAGCGGACACCGGGGAGCTGTTTTTT. Full variable domain (missing parts from reference TRBV7-8 and TRBJ2-2): GAGVSQSPRYKVAKRGQDVALRCDPISGHVSLFWYQQALGQGPEFLTYFQNEAQLDKSGLPSDRFFAERPEGSVSTLKIQRTQQEDSAVYLCASNLGLAGADTGELFFGEGSRLTVL.

The chain recombines TRBV5-4 with TRBJ2-5; D possibly corresponds to TRBD1 (6 bases). With 2 bases removed from V and 5 bases from J, the gap between germline ends came to 19 bases. CDR3 length: 16 amino acids. Germline V gene lookup returns CDR1 SGHNT and CDR2 YYREEE (reference sequence). The CDR3 bases are TGTGCCAGCAGCTTTATCTCGGGGCAGGGGTTGGAGACCCAGTACTTC. It yields the protein CASSFISGQGLETQYF.

The chain uses TRBV19 and TRBJ1-1; no clear D. This CDR3 is built from 13 residues. Between the trimmed V and J ends, which lost 4 bases and 1 base, there was a span of 7 bases. The V gene's germline CDR1 is LNHDA and CDR2 SQIVND (reference sequence). This chain's CDR3 is CASSSGQNTEAFF. The CDR3 region has the DNA TGTGCCAGTAGTAGTGGGCAGAACACTGAAGCTTTCTTT.

The chain employs TRBV7-9 and TRBJ2-7, with D possibly TRBD1 on 6 matching bases. Trimming took 5 bases from V and 1 from J, leaving 15 bases between them. Germline V CDR1 and CDR2: SEHNR, FQNEAQ (reference sequence). The CDR3 contains 15 residues. The CDR3 here is CASSANRDLSYEQYF. Here the CDR3 DNA reads TGTGCCAGCAGCGCAAACAGGGACCTATCCTACGAGCAGTACTTC. Variable domain in full (rest from reference TRBV7-9 and TRBJ2-7): DTGVSQNPRHKITKRGQNVTFRCDPISEHNRLYWYRQTLGQGPEFLTYFQNEAQLEKSRLLSDRFSAERPKGSFSTLEIQRTEQGDSAMYLCASSANRDLSYEQYFGPGTRLTVT.

V is TRBV7-9 and J is TRBJ1-1; a possible D gene is TRBD1 (6 bases). Trimming took off 4 bases at V and 3 bases at J, with 9 bases between the two ends. The CDR3 consists of 13 residues. Germline V gene sequence: CDR1 SEHNR, CDR2 FQNEAQ (reference sequence). The CDR3 region has the DNA TGTGCCAGCAGCTGGGAGGGGGACACTGAAGCTTTCTTT. Translating gives CASSWEGDTEAFF. The full variable domain, its missing parts supplied by reference TRBV7-9 and TRBJ1-1, is DTGVSQNPRHKITKRGQNVTFRCDPISEHNRLYWYRQTLGQGPEFLTYFQNEAQLEKSRLLSDRFSAERPKGSFSTLEIQRTEQGDSAMYLCASSWEGDTEAFFGQGTRLTVV.

The chain carries TRBV11-2 and TRBJ1-4; 9 nucleotides align to TRBD1. The ends lost 4 bases at V and 6 bases at J; junction bases unmatched: 3. The CDR3 is 14 residues long. Germline CDR1 reads SGHAT; CDR2 reads FQNNGV. CDR3 amino acids: CASSSTGGDEKLFF. As DNA, the CDR3 is TGTGCCAGCAGCTCGACAGGGGGTGATGAAAAACTGTTTTTT.

The genes are TRBV29-1 and TRBJ2-7, with 11 bases identical to TRBD1. Germline CDR1 is SQVTM and CDR2 is ANQGSEA. The length of the CDR3 is 13 residues. J lost 4 bases, V lost 4 bases, and 3 bases had no gene match. In DNA, the CDR3 is TGCAGCGTTGCGGACAGGGGGCCGTACGAGCAGTACTTC. Translating gives CSVADRGPYEQYF.

J is TRBJ2-5 and V is TRBV7-9, with D possibly being TRBD1 (7 bases). From germline, CDR1 is SEHNR and CDR2 FQNEAQ (reference sequence). V was trimmed by 4 bases and J by 3 bases, leaving 15 bases between them. The CDR3 is made up of 15 amino acids. The CDR3 DNA is TGTGCCAGCAGCTCGGGGCAGGGGGAGGAAGAGACCCAGTACTTC. Its protein product is CASSSGQGEEETQYF.

This chain connects TRBV27 to TRBJ2-7; D perhaps matches TRBD1 (6 bases). CDR3 length equals 14 residues. Germline CDR1 reads MNHEY; CDR2 reads SMNVEV (reference sequence). The V gene lost 5 bases and the J gene lost 2 bases, with 13 bases spanning the gap. The chain's CDR3 is CASSNQGNPYEQYF. CDR3 DNA sequence: TGTGCCAGCAGTAATCAGGGGAACCCCTACGAGCAGTACTTC.

The V gene is TRBV19, the J gene TRBJ1-5, with D tentatively TRBD1 (6 bases). The CDR3 is 13 residues long. With 5 bases removed from V and 5 bases from J, the gap between germline ends came to 10 bases. The germline V gene has CDR1 LNHDA and CDR2 SQIVND (reference sequence). The CDR3 region has the DNA TGTGCCAGTAGTCCGGACAGCCATCAGCCCCAGCATTTT. Protein product: CASSPDSHQPQHF.

This clone was seen a handful of times. The rearrangement links TRBV6-1 to TRBJ1-1; no clear D. The germline V and J ends were trimmed by 4 bases and 1 base, with 13 bases remaining between them. The CDR3 has 15 amino acids. The germline CDR1 and CDR2 sequences are MNHNS and SASEGT. This chain's CDR3 is CASSVSGRRNTEAFF. The CDR3 coding sequence is TGTGCCAGCAGTGTATCCGGGAGAAGGAACACTGAAGCTTTCTTT.

This chain joins TRBV19 and TRBJ1-2, with D maybe TRBD1 (6 bases). CDR1 is LNHDA and CDR2 is SQIVND in the germline V gene (reference sequence). Trimming left V 3 bases short and J 7 bases short, with 9 bases between. The CDR3 consists of 12 residues. The CDR3 coding sequence is TGTGCCAGTAGTATGGGGGCAGCTGGCTACACCTTC. Its protein product is CASSMGAAGYTF. Full variable domain (outside the CDR3, taken from reference TRBV19 and TRBJ1-2): DGGITQSPKYLFRKEGQNVTLSCEQNLNHDAMYWYRQDPGQGLRLIYYSQIVNDFQKGDIAEGYSVSREKKESFPLTVTSAQKNPTAFYLCASSMGAAGYTFGSGTRLTVV.

This clone was observed once. The gene calls are TRBV5-5 and TRBJ1-3; D call uncertain. Germline V gives CDR1 SGHKS, CDR2 YYEKEE (reference sequence). This CDR3 comprises 16 residues. Trimming shortened V by 1 base and J by 0 bases, and 11 bases separated the two germline ends. The CDR3 here is CASSLQWRRSGNTIYF. DNA of the CDR3: TGTGCCAGCAGCTTGCAGTGGCGGCGCTCTGGAAACACCATATATTTT.

The chain links TRBV6-5 to TRBJ1-1; D is perhaps TRBD1 (5 bases). Germline lookup yields CDR1 MNHEY and CDR2 SVGAGI. V was cut by 0 bases and J by 11 bases, with 13 bases left in between. The CDR3 has 13 amino acids. The CDR3 nucleotides are TGTGCCAGCAGTTACTCGTGGAGGGGAGAGGCTTTCTTT. Amino acids: CASSYSWRGEAFF.

The rearrangement links TRBV30 to TRBJ1-2; 7 bases align to TRBD1. The V gene's germline CDR1 is GTSNPN and CDR2 SVGIG (reference sequence). V was pared by 1 base and J by 3 bases, with 5 bases of the junction left unmatched. The CDR3 runs 14 residues. The chain's CDR3 is CAWSGQTGYYGYTF. CDR3 DNA: TGTGCCTGGAGTGGACAGACAGGGTACTATGGCTACACCTTC. The entire variable domain, with the rest obtained from reference TRBV30 and TRBJ1-2, is as follows: SQTIHQWPATLVQPVGSPLSLECTVEGTSNPNLYWYRQAAGRGLQLLFYSVGIGQISSEVPQNLSASRPQDRQFILSSKKLLLSDSGFYLCAWSGQTGYYGYTFGSGTRLTVV.

The chain recombines TRBV28 with TRBJ1-2, with D perhaps matching TRBD1 (6 bases). V was pared by 6 bases and J by 7 bases, with 15 bases between. Germline CDR1 MDHEN, CDR2 SYDVKM. The CDR3 extends over 13 amino acids. The DNA for the CDR3 is TGTGCCAGCAGCCGGGACATCGTTTCTGGCTACACCTTC. As protein: CASSRDIVSGYTF.

V and J are TRBV9 and TRBJ1-2; 8 nucleotides match TRBD1. The CDR3 spans 15 residues. V lost 2 bases and J lost 8; bases outside the gene matches: 11. CDR1 is SGDLS, CDR2 YYNGEE, per germline. CDR3 DNA sequence: TGTGCCAGCAGCGTCACTCCGGGACAGGAGCAAGGCTACACCTTC. This translates into CASSVTPGQEQGYTF.

The chain recombines TRBV15 with TRBJ2-3, with D possibly TRBD2 on 6 matching bases. The CDR3 totals 15 residues. V was trimmed by 3 bases and J by 6 bases, leaving 16 bases between them. Germline CDR1 is LNHNV and CDR2 is YYDKDF (reference sequence). The CDR3 reads CATSSNRPGGDTQYF. The CDR3 nucleotides read TGTGCCACCAGCAGCAATAGACCAGGAGGGGATACGCAGTATTTT.

The chain links TRBV5-4 to TRBJ2-5, with a weak D call TRBD2 (5 bases). The V and J ends lost 4 bases and 5 bases respectively, with 18 bases between them. Germline CDR1 reads SGHNT; CDR2 reads YYREEE (reference sequence). The CDR3 consists of 15 residues. As DNA, the CDR3 is TGTGCCAGCAGCCCCGACTACTCTATCGGGGAGACCCAGTACTTC. Encoded protein: CASSPDYSIGETQYF.

This clone was seen a handful of times. The V gene is TRBV5-1, the J gene TRBJ2-1; D call uncertain. Trimming took 3 bases from V and 5 from J, leaving 12 bases between them. This CDR3 is 14 amino acids long. Germline loops: CDR1 SGHRS, CDR2 YFSETQ. This CDR3 reads CASSSERMDNEQFF. The CDR3 nucleotides are TGCGCCAGCAGCTCCGAGCGTATGGACAATGAGCAGTTCTTC. The variable domain in full, with the rest retrieved from reference TRBV5-1 and TRBJ2-1, is KAGVTQTPRYLIKTRGQQVTLSCSPISGHRSVSWYQQTPGQGLQFLFEYFSETQRNKGNFPGRFSGRQFSNSRSEMNVSTLELGDSALYLCASSSERMDNEQFFGPGTRLTVL.

The V gene is TRBV9, the J gene TRBJ1-1; perhaps TRBD1 as D (6 bases). Germline values: CDR1 SGDLS, CDR2 YYNGEE. V shed 2 bases and J shed 3 bases, with 20 bases lying between them. The CDR3 runs to 17 residues. CDR3 coding DNA: TGTGCCAGCAGCGTGATATCGGGGGGGCGGTGGGACACTGAAGCTTTCTTT. Its translation is CASSVISGGRWDTEAFF.

This chain uses TRBV28 with TRBJ2-1; TRBD2 aligns across 9 bases. V trimming: 7 bases; J trimming: 4 bases; junction bases outside the gene matches: 11. This CDR3 spans 16 amino acids. CDR1 and CDR2 from the germline V gene are MDHEN and SYDVKM. The CDR3, as DNA: TGTGCCAGCACCATGCTGGAAAGCGGGGGGTACAATGAGCAGTTCTTC. Translated: CASTMLESGGYNEQFF. The entire variable domain, with the rest obtained from reference TRBV28 and TRBJ2-1, is as follows: DVKVTQSSRYLVKRTGEKVFLECVQDMDHENMFWYRQDPGLGLRLIYFSYDVKMKEKGDIPEGYSVSREKKERFSLILESASTNQTSMYLCASTMLESGGYNEQFFGPGTRLTVL.

V and J are TRBV5-4 and TRBJ2-3, with D maybe TRBD2 (6 bases). The CDR3 length is 10 residues. Germline CDR1 reads SGHNT; CDR2 reads YYREEE (reference sequence). Trimming left V 9 bases short and J 5 bases short, with 7 bases between. As DNA, the CDR3 is TGTGCCACGGGGGAAGATACGCAGTATTTT. This translates into CATGEDTQYF.

This chain links TRBV7-2 with TRBJ1-6; maybe TRBD1 (6 bases). Per germline, CDR1 SGHTA and CDR2 FQGNSA. CDR3 length: 15 amino acids. Trimming removed 5 bases at V and 13 bases at J, with 21 bases between. Written as DNA, the CDR3 is TGTGCCAGCAGCCCCCGGACAGCTACGGGGGGTCCCCTCCACTTT. Encoded protein: CASSPRTATGGPLHF.

The J gene is TRBJ1-6, the V gene TRBV5-1, with TRBD1 matching 8 bases. Looked up from germline, CDR1 is SGHRS and CDR2 is YFSETQ. The trim removed 3 bases at V and 9 bases at J, leaving 8 bases unmatched. The CDR3 length is 15 residues. The CDR3 is CASSSSDRGVSPLHF. CDR3 nucleotides: TGCGCCAGCAGCTCCTCTGACAGGGGAGTTTCACCCCTCCACTTT. Based on the CDR3 plus reference TRBV5-1 and TRBJ1-6, the full variable domain is KAGVTQTPRYLIKTRGQQVTLSCSPISGHRSVSWYQQTPGQGLQFLFEYFSETQRNKGNFPGRFSGRQFSNSRSEMNVSTLELGDSALYLCASSSSDRGVSPLHFGNGTRLTVT.

The V and J genes are TRBV7-6 and TRBJ1-4; D unresolved. Germline CDR1 is SGHVS and CDR2 is FNYEAQ. The CDR3 length is 13 residues. Deletions cut 3 bases from V and 9 bases from J, with 11 bases between. CDR3 amino acids: CASSLSENKKLFF. DNA for the CDR3: TGTGCCAGCAGCTTGAGCGAGAACAAAAAACTGTTTTTT. The full variable domain, rest sourced from reference TRBV7-6 and TRBJ1-4, is GAGVSQSPRYKVTKRGQDVALRCDPISGHVSLYWYRQALGQGPEFLTYFNYEAQQDKSGLPNDRFSAERPEGSISTLTIQRTEQRDSAMYRCASSLSENKKLFFGSGTQLSVL.

The gene calls are TRBV7-3 and TRBJ1-5, with a weak D call TRBD1 (6 bases). Germline CDR1 SGHTA, CDR2 FQGTGA. Trimming cost V 4 bases and J 6 bases, with 10 bases left between them. The CDR3 has 13 residues. The CDR3 sequence: CASSSGVGQPQHF. Written as DNA, the CDR3 is TGTGCCAGCAGCTCAGGGGTGGGTCAGCCCCAGCATTTT.

The chain couples TRBV5-4 to TRBJ2-1; tentative D call: TRBD2 (5 bases). This CDR3 comprises 14 residues. Germline V gene data show CDR1 as SGHNT and CDR2 as YYREEE (reference sequence). V dropped 4 bases and J dropped 5 bases, with 13 bases sitting between them. CDR3 coding DNA: TGTGCCAGCAGCAGCTCCGGAGGCCACAATGAGCAGTTCTTC. It translates to CASSSSGGHNEQFF.